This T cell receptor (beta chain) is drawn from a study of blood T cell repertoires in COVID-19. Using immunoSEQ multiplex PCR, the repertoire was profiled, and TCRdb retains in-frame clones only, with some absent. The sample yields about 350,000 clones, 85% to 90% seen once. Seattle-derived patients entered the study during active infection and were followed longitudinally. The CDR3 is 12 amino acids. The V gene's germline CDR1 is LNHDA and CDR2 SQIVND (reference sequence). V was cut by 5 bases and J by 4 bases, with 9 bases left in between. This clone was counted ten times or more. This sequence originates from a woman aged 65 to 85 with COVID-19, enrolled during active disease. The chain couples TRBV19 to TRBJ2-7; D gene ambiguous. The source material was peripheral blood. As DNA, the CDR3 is TGTGCCAGTAGTCCCGGCGGTTACGAGCAGTACTTC. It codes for CASSPGGYEQYF.